These T cell receptor beta chains were read from a single sample in a study of human T cells and chemical hapten exposure. MiXCR was run by TCRdb on the RACE reads, yielding one entry per CDR3 protein. The sample shows around 120,000 distinct CDR3 sequences, 8% to 13% of them seen only once. Sequences were derived from whole blood, sampled in connection with sensitization to the hapten diphenylcyclopropenone (DPC). The origin of the receptors is a woman between 40 and 50 years old with alopecia areata. Some clones in this sample may be carry-over from other donors' samples. Both conserved end residues are part of each CDR3. D genes are given only for firm matches. Part of the rows lack a size; the others show once, few, many or a class for expanded clones.

abundance: many
d_gene: -
j_gene: TRBJ1-2
v_gene: TRBV28
CDR3nt: TGTGCCAGCAGTTTCCCGGGCCACTTGGGCTACACCTTC
CDR3aa: CASSFPGHLGYTF

abundance: -
d_gene: TRBD1
j_gene: TRBJ1-4
v_gene: TRBV4-2
CDR3nt: TGTGCCAGCAGCCAACTACCGGGACAGGGTTTCCGCCTAGGTGAAAAACTGTTTTTT
CDR3aa: CASSQLPGQGFRLGEKLFF

abundance: few
d_gene: -
j_gene: TRBJ1-1
v_gene: TRBV3-1
CDR3nt: TGTGCCAGCAGCCACTCGGACAGACAGAACACTGAAGCTTTCTTT
CDR3aa: CASSHSDRQNTEAFF

abundance: many
d_gene: -
j_gene: TRBJ2-5
v_gene: TRBV6-6
CDR3nt: TGTGCCAGCAGTTACGCGGCAGCCCAAGAGACCCAGTACTTC
CDR3aa: CASSYAAAQETQYF

abundance: many
d_gene: -
j_gene: TRBJ2-7
v_gene: TRBV20-1
CDR3nt: TGCAGTGCTAGAGAGGCAGGCCTAGAACCCTACGAGCAGTACTTC
CDR3aa: CSAREAGLEPYEQYF

abundance: -
d_gene: TRBD1
j_gene: TRBJ1-3
v_gene: TRBV11-1
CDR3nt: TGTGCCAGCAGCTTATCCTCGGATTTACAGGGGCCCGGGAGAAGAAACACCATATATTTT
CDR3aa: CASSLSSDLQGPGRRNTIYF

abundance: many
d_gene: -
j_gene: TRBJ2-5
v_gene: TRBV7-2
CDR3nt: TGTGCCAGCAGCTTAGTACTCGGACGGCAAGAGACCCAGTACTTC
CDR3aa: CASSLVLGRQETQYF

abundance: many
d_gene: -
j_gene: TRBJ2-7
v_gene: TRBV12-3/TRBV12-4
CDR3nt: TGTGCCAGCAGTTTGTTTAGCGACGAGCAGTACTTC
CDR3aa: CASSLFSDEQYF

abundance: many
d_gene: -
j_gene: TRBJ1-1
v_gene: TRBV6-6
CDR3nt: TGTGCCAGCAGTACGCGCCAGGCAGTTGAAGCTTTCTTT
CDR3aa: CASSTRQAVEAFF

abundance: many
d_gene: -
j_gene: TRBJ2-5
v_gene: TRBV21-1
CDR3nt: TGTGCCAGCAGCAAAGGCGAGATAACAGGCGTCCAAGAGACCCAGTACTTC
CDR3aa: CASSKGEITGVQETQYF

abundance: many
d_gene: TRBD1
j_gene: TRBJ2-1
v_gene: TRBV9
CDR3nt: TGTGCCAGCAGCGTCCGGGACAGGCGGTTCTTC
CDR3aa: CASSVRDRRFF

abundance: -
d_gene: TRBD1
j_gene: TRBJ1-3
v_gene: TRBV2
CDR3nt: TGTGCCAGCAGGGCCACAGGGGCGTATGGAAACACCATATATTTT
CDR3aa: CASRATGAYGNTIYF

abundance: -
d_gene: -
j_gene: TRBJ2-2
v_gene: TRBV11-2
CDR3nt: TGTGCCAGCAGCTCGCAGGGTTTGAGCACCGGGGAGCTGTTTTTT
CDR3aa: CASSSQGLSTGELFF

abundance: many
d_gene: TRBD1
j_gene: TRBJ2-1
v_gene: TRBV5-1
CDR3nt: TGCGCCAGCAGTTCACAGGGGAATGAGCAGTTCTTC
CDR3aa: CASSSQGNEQFF

abundance: few
d_gene: TRBD1
j_gene: TRBJ2-7
v_gene: TRBV6-1
CDR3nt: TGTGCCAGCAGTGAAGCTAGACAGGGTCCGCAGTACTTC
CDR3aa: CASSEARQGPQYF

abundance: many
d_gene: -
j_gene: TRBJ1-1
v_gene: TRBV20-1
CDR3nt: TGCAGTGCTAGAATCGGGGGGCGCTTGAACACTGAAGCTTTCTTT
CDR3aa: CSARIGGRLNTEAFF

abundance: few
d_gene: TRBD2
j_gene: TRBJ2-1
v_gene: TRBV7-9
CDR3nt: TGTGCCAGCAGCTGGGGAGGACTAGCGGGATTCTACAATGAGCAGTTCTTC
CDR3aa: CASSWGGLAGFYNEQFF

abundance: many
d_gene: -
j_gene: TRBJ1-5
v_gene: TRBV28
CDR3nt: TGTGCCAGCAGTTTATTGGGGAATCAGCCCCAGCATTTT
CDR3aa: CASSLLGNQPQHF

abundance: -
d_gene: -
j_gene: TRBJ2-5
v_gene: TRBV12-3/TRBV12-4
CDR3nt: TGTGCCAGCAGGTACCGAGGCGGGGAGACCCAGTACTTC
CDR3aa: CASRYRGGETQYF

abundance: few
d_gene: TRBD2
j_gene: TRBJ2-1
v_gene: TRBV28
CDR3nt: TGTGCCAGCAGTTCACCTAGCGGGAGGACCTACAATGAGCAGTTCTTC
CDR3aa: CASSSPSGRTYNEQFF

abundance: -
d_gene: TRBD1
j_gene: TRBJ2-3
v_gene: TRBV7-2
CDR3nt: TGTGCCGGCAGTTCAGGGGGCCTTACAGATACGCAGTATTTT
CDR3aa: CAGSSGGLTDTQYF

abundance: few
d_gene: -
j_gene: TRBJ1-4
v_gene: TRBV12-3/TRBV12-4
CDR3nt: TGTGCCAGCAGTGAGACAGGTGGAGGGGAATTGAAACTGTTTTTT
CDR3aa: CASSETGGGELKLFF

abundance: -
d_gene: TRBD2
j_gene: TRBJ2-1
v_gene: TRBV6-2/TRBV6-3
CDR3nt: TGTGCCAGCAGTAAACTAGCGGGAAGCTCCTACAATGAGCAGTTCTTC
CDR3aa: CASSKLAGSSYNEQFF

abundance: few
d_gene: -
j_gene: TRBJ2-1
v_gene: TRBV5-1
CDR3nt: TGCGCCAGCTCCCAGGAACTTGGCTCCTACAATGAGCAGTTCTTC
CDR3aa: CASSQELGSYNEQFF

abundance: -
d_gene: -
j_gene: TRBJ2-4
v_gene: TRBV12-3/TRBV12-4
CDR3nt: TGTGCCAGCAGTTTGGAGGGCGCCAAAAACATTCAGTACTTC
CDR3aa: CASSLEGAKNIQYF

abundance: -
d_gene: -
j_gene: TRBJ2-1
v_gene: TRBV12-3/TRBV12-4
CDR3nt: TGTGCCAGCAGCCTTATCCCGGGCTCCTACAATGAGCAGTTCTTC
CDR3aa: CASSLIPGSYNEQFF

abundance: -
d_gene: TRBD2
j_gene: TRBJ2-1
v_gene: TRBV28
CDR3nt: TGTGCCAGCAGTTTGTTGATCGGGAGGGGCCTGTCCTACAATGAGCAGTTCTTC
CDR3aa: CASSLLIGRGLSYNEQFF

abundance: -
d_gene: -
j_gene: TRBJ1-5
v_gene: TRBV28
CDR3nt: TGTGCCAGCAGATCGGACGGGGTTCAGCCCCAGCATTTT
CDR3aa: CASRSDGVQPQHF

abundance: -
d_gene: TRBD2
j_gene: TRBJ2-7
v_gene: TRBV4-3
CDR3nt: TGCGCCAGCAGCCAAGACCGGACTAGCGGGTACGAGCAGTACTTC
CDR3aa: CASSQDRTSGYEQYF

abundance: -
d_gene: TRBD1
j_gene: TRBJ1-1
v_gene: TRBV6-2/TRBV6-3
CDR3nt: TGTGCCAGCAGTCAGTCTTACAGGGGCACTGAAGCTTCCTTT
CDR3aa: CASSQSYRGTEASF

abundance: few
d_gene: TRBD1
j_gene: TRBJ2-3
v_gene: TRBV30
CDR3nt: TGTGCCTGGACCGGGACAGGGGCTAGCACAGATACGCAGTATTTT
CDR3aa: CAWTGTGASTDTQYF

abundance: many
d_gene: -
j_gene: TRBJ1-2
v_gene: TRBV29-1
CDR3nt: TGCAGCGTTCTAAACGGTGCACCCTATGGCTACACCTTC
CDR3aa: CSVLNGAPYGYTF

abundance: -
d_gene: -
j_gene: TRBJ2-3
v_gene: TRBV4-3
CDR3nt: TGCGCCAGCAGCCAAGATAAGCTAATAGGCACAGATACGCAGTATTTT
CDR3aa: CASSQDKLIGTDTQYF

abundance: many
d_gene: -
j_gene: TRBJ2-1
v_gene: TRBV9
CDR3nt: TGTGCCAGCAGCGGCAGTAGGAGTTTTTTCTACAATGAGCAGTTCTTC
CDR3aa: CASSGSRSFFYNEQFF

abundance: many
d_gene: TRBD2
j_gene: TRBJ2-2
v_gene: TRBV12-3/TRBV12-4
CDR3nt: TGTGCCAGCAGCCGACTAGCGGGGGGTGGCGGGGAGCTGTTTTTT
CDR3aa: CASSRLAGGGGELFF

abundance: few
d_gene: -
j_gene: TRBJ2-3
v_gene: TRBV20-1
CDR3nt: TGCAGTGCCCCGATCCGCTCGGGTTCCACAGATACGCAGTATTTT
CDR3aa: CSAPIRSGSTDTQYF

abundance: many
d_gene: -
j_gene: TRBJ1-1
v_gene: TRBV20-1
CDR3nt: TGCAGTGCTAGAGGGCGGGACGTTGAAGCTTTCTTT
CDR3aa: CSARGRDVEAFF